The rows below give T cell receptor beta chains drawn from one sample of a study of vaccination effects on CD4 cells after COVID-19. No cognate antigen is known for these TCRs. Assay: immunoSEQ multiplex PCR; the TCRdb copy retains only in-frame clones and omits some. The data hold more than 50,000 clones, with about 80% observed a single time. The sequenced sample was CD4+ T cells from PBMCs cultured with HCoV-OC43 spike peptides, obtained after COVID-19 vaccination. The receptors originated from a human donor who received a COVID-19 vaccine. Each CDR3 is given with its conserved first and last residue. Each record gives: J gene, clone size, D gene, V gene, CDR3 length, CDR3 DNA, CDR3 protein. The D gene is left open where the match is weak. Clone size is shown for a subset of rows, as once, few, many or a class of expanded clone.

>TRBJ1-3|.|.|TRBV19|16
TGTGCCAGTAGTTCGACCTCGGTTGGAGCTGGAAACACCATATATTTT
CASSSTSVGAGNTIYF
>TRBJ2-5|.|.|TRBV6-5|15
TGTGCCAGCAGGGTAGGGACCCCCCGCCAAGAGACCCAGTACTTC
CASRVGTPRQETQYF
>TRBJ2-3|once|.|TRBV5-1|13
TGCGCCAGCGGGGACCTGTCTACAGATACGCAGTATTTT
CASGDLSTDTQYF
>TRBJ2-5|few|TRBD2|TRBV6-1|14
TGTGCCAGTGACCTGGGACTAGCGCAAGAGACCCAGTACTTC
CASDLGLAQETQYF
>TRBJ2-5|.|.|TRBV12-5|19
TGTGCTAGTGGTTTGTGGTCTGGGGGTCGGGCGGTTGGGCAAGAGACCCAGTACTTC
CASGLWSGGRAVGQETQYF
>TRBJ2-1|.|.|TRBV9|13
TGTGCCAGCAGCGTAGGGACTACGTATGAGCAGTTCTTC
CASSVGTTYEQFF
>TRBJ1-2|once|TRBD1|TRBV5-6|14
TGTGCCAGCAGCTTGGGGGACAGGGGGTATGGCTACACCTTC
CASSLGDRGYGYTF
>TRBJ2-2|.|TRBD1|TRBV30|14
TGTGCCTGGATCAGGGGGACAAAGACCGGGGAGCTGTTTTTT
CAWIRGTKTGELFF
>TRBJ1-2|.|.|TRBV28|13
TGTGCCAGCAGTTTATGGGTGAGGGAAGGCTACACCTTC
CASSLWVREGYTF
>TRBJ2-3|.|.|TRBV30|17
TGTGCCGGAACTGCCCCATATCCCGGGCCGTCCACAGATACGCAGTATTTT
CAGTAPYPGPSTDTQYF
>TRBJ2-3|few|.|TRBV18|14
TGTGCCAGCTCACCCCAGGGATTCACAGATACGCAGTATTTT
CASSPQGFTDTQYF
>TRBJ1-2|once|TRBD1|TRBV2|14
TGTGCCAGCAGCGTTCAGGGGGCCCGGTATGGCTACACCTTC
CASSVQGARYGYTF
>TRBJ1-2|.|TRBD1|TRBV19|17
TGTGCCAGTAGTCAATTCCGTCCGGGACAGCCTAACTATGGCTACACCTTC
CASSQFRPGQPNYGYTF
>TRBJ2-1|once|TRBD2|TRBV5-1|17
TGCGCCAGCAGCTCGGGGCTAGCGGGGGGGAACTACAATGAGCAGTTCTTC
CASSSGLAGGNYNEQFF
>TRBJ2-2|.|.|TRBV11-3|16
TGTGCCAGCAGCGGCCCGTGGAGGGGGAACACCGGGGAGCTGTTTTTT
CASSGPWRGNTGELFF
>TRBJ1-2|.|.|TRBV5-6|14
TGTGCCAGCAGCTTGGCCGAACTCCCTGAAGGCTACACCTTC
CASSLAELPEGYTF
>TRBJ2-2|few|.|TRBV28|12
TGTGCCAGCAGTTTATCCGCCGGGGAGCTGTTTTTT
CASSLSAGELFF
>TRBJ1-2|.|.|TRBV5-1|14
TGCGCCAGCAGCTTGCTCGGCACCATAAGTGGCTACACCTTC
CASSLLGTISGYTF
>TRBJ1-1|.|.|TRBV11-2|15
TGTGCCAGCAGCCCTAACTGGGACATGAACACTGAAGCTTTCTTT
CASSPNWDMNTEAFF
>TRBJ1-5|.|TRBD1|TRBV6-5|13
TGTGCCAGCAATAACAGGGGAAATCAGCCCCAGCATTTT
CASNNRGNQPQHF
>TRBJ1-1|once|.|TRBV6-5|15
TGTGCCAGCAGTTCCGGGACCCCGTTAGGCACTGAAGCTTTCTTT
CASSSGTPLGTEAFF
>TRBJ1-1|.|.|TRBV7-3|13
TGTGCCAGCAGCGTATCAAGGGCCACTGAAGCTTTCTTT
CASSVSRATEAFF
>TRBJ1-1|.|TRBD1|TRBV3-1/TRBV3-2|16
TGTGCCAGCAGCCCCCACGGACAGGGTATGAACACTGAAGCTTTCTTT
CASSPHGQGMNTEAFF
>TRBJ2-1|.|.|TRBV2|11
TGTGCCAGCAGTCCGGCGGGGGAGCAGTTCTTC
CASSPAGEQFF
>TRBJ2-2|few|TRBD1|TRBV24-1|16
TGTGCCACCAGTGATCGCGGACAGGGGGTCACCGGGGAGCTGTTTTTT
CATSDRGQGVTGELFF
>TRBJ2-6|.|TRBD1|TRBV5-1|16
TGCGCCAGCAGTTGGACAGGGGTGTCTGGGGCCAACGTCCTGACTTTC
CASSWTGVSGANVLTF
>TRBJ1-1|.|.|TRBV12-3/TRBV12-4|13
TGTGCCAGCAGCTGGGGGCTTTACACTGAAGCTTTCTTT
CASSWGLYTEAFF
>TRBJ1-3|.|.|TRBV24-1|14
TGTGCCACCAGTGATTTACAAGACGGAAACACCATATATTTT
CATSDLQDGNTIYF
>TRBJ2-5|.|.|TRBV11-2|15
TGTGCCAGCAGCTTGCGAGGGTTCGATGGAGAGACCCAGTACTTC
CASSLRGFDGETQYF
>TRBJ2-3|.|TRBD2|TRBV19|16
TGTGCCAGCTCATGGGGGGGTGGAACTAGCACAGATACGCAGTATTTT
CASSWGGGTSTDTQYF
>TRBJ1-1|.|.|TRBV29-1|13
TGCAGCGTGCAAGGACCAACGAACACTGAAGCTTTCTTT
CSVQGPTNTEAFF
>TRBJ2-4|.|.|TRBV3-1/TRBV3-2|15
TGTGCCAGCAGCCAAGGGTGGGGATTTAAAAACATTCAGTACTTC
CASSQGWGFKNIQYF
>TRBJ1-4|.|.|TRBV24-1|16
TGTGCCACCAGTGATCCTACCGACAGGACTAATGAAAAACTGTTTTTT
CATSDPTDRTNEKLFF
>TRBJ2-2|.|.|TRBV6-6|14
TGTGCCAGCAGGACTACAGGGAACACCGGGGAGCTGTTTTTT
CASRTTGNTGELFF
>TRBJ2-5|once|.|TRBV5-1|14
TGCGCCAGCAGCAGGGGGGGCCTTCGAGAGACCCAGTACTTC
CASSRGGLRETQYF
>TRBJ2-2|.|.|TRBV27|16
TGTGCCAGCATCCTTTCGGGTGCCCCTGCCACCGGGGAGCTGTTTTTT
CASILSGAPATGELFF
>TRBJ1-4|.|TRBD1|TRBV7-2|16
TGTGCCAGCAGCGCTTCCGCCGGACAGGGGAGGGAAAAACTGTTTTTT
CASSASAGQGREKLFF
>TRBJ1-6|.|.|TRBV19|13
TGTGCCAGCACCGGGACAACCAATTCACCCCTCCACTTT
CASTGTTNSPLHF
>TRBJ1-2|.|.|TRBV27|11
TGTGCCAGCGGGAAATACTATGGCTACACCTTC
CASGKYYGYTF
>TRBJ1-4|.|.|TRBV23-1|14
TGCGCCAGCAGTCACCAAGGGCCCAATGAAAAACTGTTTTTT
CASSHQGPNEKLFF
>TRBJ2-2|.|TRBD2|TRBV19|16
TGTGCCAGTAAACGTGGGGGGGGAGGAAACACCGGGGAGCTGTTTTTT
CASKRGGGGNTGELFF
>TRBJ1-3|.|.|TRBV25-1|16
TGTGCCAGCAGTGCGACAGCGCCCAACTCTGGAAACACCATATATTTT
CASSATAPNSGNTIYF
>TRBJ2-3|.|.|TRBV5-1|16
TGCGCCAGCAGCTTGGCCGTCGGGGGGCGAACAGATACGCAGTATTTT
CASSLAVGGRTDTQYF
>TRBJ1-6|once|.|TRBV6-4|13
TGTGCCAGCAGGCGGACGGAAAATTCACCCCTCCACTTT
CASRRTENSPLHF
>TRBJ2-5|.|TRBD1|TRBV5-8|16
TGTGCCAGCAGCTTGGCGTGGGGGACAGGCCAAGAGACCCAGTACTTC
CASSLAWGTGQETQYF
>TRBJ2-5|.|TRBD1|TRBV19|13
TGTGCCAGTAACAGGGGCTGGGGGGAGACCCAGTACTTC
CASNRGWGETQYF
>TRBJ1-2|once|TRBD1|TRBV5-6|13
TGTGCCAGCAGCTGGTGGACAGGGTGGGGCTACACCTTC
CASSWWTGWGYTF
>TRBJ2-1|.|.|TRBV6-5|11
TGTGCCAGCAGCCGCGGGCAGGGTGAGTTCTTC
CASSRGQGEFF
>TRBJ1-2|.|TRBD1|TRBV14|15
TGTGCCAGCAGCCCTGGACAGGGGGTTGTCTATGGCTACACCTTC
CASSPGQGVVYGYTF
>TRBJ1-4|.|.|TRBV28|14
TGTGCCAGCACCCTACAGGGAGCAGTTGAAAAACTGTTTTTT
CASTLQGAVEKLFF
>TRBJ2-1|.|TRBD1|TRBV10-1|14
TGCGCCAGCAGTGTGGGACAGGGGGCTTCTGAGCAGTTCTTC
CASSVGQGASEQFF
>TRBJ2-5|.|.|TRBV18|13
TGTGCCAGCTCACCGGCGGGTGGGGAGACCCAGTACTTC
CASSPAGGETQYF
>TRBJ1-6|few|.|TRBV9|14
TGTGCCAGCAGCGTAGGCGGCAGGGGTTCACCCCTCCACTTT
CASSVGGRGSPLHF
>TRBJ2-5|.|TRBD2|TRBV29-1|14
TGCAGCGCCTCCGGGGGAGCGGGGCAAGAGACCCAGTACTTC
CSASGGAGQETQYF